This T cell receptor (beta chain) was identified during a study of T cell responses to AZD1222 COVID-19 vaccine. Here immunoSEQ multiplex PCR was the method, and the copy in TCRdb shows in-frame clones only, minus some. The sample lists some 120,000 clones, approximately 93% seen once, with 2.9% in the top ten. Turning to this clone: The antigen is not known.

V dropped 0 bases and J dropped 4 bases, with 11 bases sitting between them. This CDR3 has 14 amino acids. Germline-derived CDR1 and CDR2 are SGHRS and YFSETQ. Study results and caveats: Sampling that yielded the repertoires occurred only after the peak T cell response. White British ancestry dominated among donors, who included more females, and clonal diversity was possibly underestimated. Among those given AZD1222, only 5 to 7 were seropositive at baseline.

The receptor comes from an adult in good health. The V gene is TRBV5-1, the J gene TRBJ2-7, with D possibly matching TRBD2 (6 bases). Specimen: peripheral blood, collected on day 0 of AZD1222 vaccination. CDR3 sequence reads: CASSLDGGGYEQYF. The CDR3 DNA sequence: TGCGCCAGCAGCTTGGACGGTGGGGGGTACGAGCAGTACTTC.